The 9 T cell receptor beta chains below were found in one sample sequenced in a study of early stage breast cancer tumors. Sequencing used immunoSEQ multiplex PCR; TCRdb keeps in-frame clones, though not all of them. Among more than 55,000 clones listed, roughly 80% were seen once. Input material: blood. The receptors were sampled from a person younger than 45 with breast cancer.

This rearrangement joins TRBV2 to TRBJ1-6, with a possible D match to TRBD1 (5 bases). The CDR3 totals 14 residues. V was pared by 3 bases and J by 6 bases, with 9 bases between. CDR1 SNHLY and CDR2 FYNNEI come from the germline V gene. The CDR3 DNA is TGTGCCAGCAGTGATACCAGGGTTAATTCACCCCTCCACTTT. It yields the protein CASSDTRVNSPLHF.

CDR3 protein: CASSLNSGITYEQYF. In nucleotides, the CDR3 is TGCGCCAGCAGCCTAAACTCCGGGATTACCTACGAGCAGTACTTC. The chain couples TRBV5-1 to TRBJ2-7; perhaps TRBD2 as D (5 bases). CDR3 length equals 15 residues. V lost 4 bases and J 2 bases, leaving 16 bases between the germline ends. In germline, CDR1 is SGHRS, CDR2 YFSETQ.

The rearrangement joins TRBV10-3 to TRBJ2-2, with unresolved D. This CDR3 has 13 residues. Germline CDR1 and CDR2: ENHRY and SYGVKD. V was pared by 3 bases and J by 4 bases, with 6 bases between. The CDR3 region is CAISERSTGELFF. The CDR3 region has the DNA TGTGCCATCAGTGAAAGGAGCACCGGGGAGCTGTTTTTT.

The CDR3 DNA is TGTGCCAGCAGCCTCCCGGGATCCTACAATGAGCAGTTCTTC. Its translation is CASSLPGSYNEQFF. The V gene is TRBV7-6, the J gene TRBJ2-1; perhaps TRBD2 as D (5 bases). In germline, CDR1 is SGHVS, CDR2 FNYEAQ. The ends were cut back, 5 bases at V and 1 base at J, with 9 bases in the middle. The CDR3 contains 14 residues.

This chain uses TRBV2 with TRBJ2-3; no clear D. Germline assignment: CDR1 SNHLY and CDR2 FYNNEI. V gave up 7 bases and J gave up 2 bases, with 7 bases separating them. This CDR3 spans 12 amino acids. CDR3 DNA: TGTGCCAGCAAGTACTACACAGATACGCAGTATTTT. It encodes CASKYYTDTQYF.

The V and J genes are TRBV7-3 and TRBJ2-1; D gene uncertain. The CDR3 contains 13 residues. The V and J ends lost 5 bases and 8 bases respectively, with 13 bases between them. Germline V gene data show CDR1 as SGHTA and CDR2 as FQGTGA. For the CDR3, the DNA is TGTGCCAGCAGCACCACTAATATGGATGAGCAGTTCTTC. Translating it yields CASSTTNMDEQFF.

The gene calls are TRBV30 and TRBJ1-4; D not resolved. Per the germline V gene, CDR1 is GTSNPN and CDR2 is SVGIG (reference sequence). V was trimmed by 6 bases and J by 4 bases, leaving 15 bases between them. This CDR3 contains 14 residues. CDR3 amino acids: CACPFDGINEKLFF. The DNA for the CDR3 is TGTGCCTGCCCCTTCGACGGGATTAATGAAAAACTGTTTTTT.

The chain combines TRBV6-1 with TRBJ1-5; D not resolved. This CDR3 contains 17 residues. The V end lost 2 bases, the J end lost 0 bases, and 14 bases lay between the germline ends. From germline, CDR1 is MNHNS and CDR2 SASEGT. CDR3 nucleotide sequence: TGTGCCAGCAGTGAATTCGGAACCAGATATAGCAATCAGCCCCAGCATTTT. The encoded protein is CASSEFGTRYSNQPQHF.

The chain has TRBV4-3 and TRBJ2-6, with D maybe TRBD1 (6 bases). The CDR3 consists of 18 residues. V shed 2 bases and J shed 1 base, with 15 bases lying between them. In germline, CDR1 is LGHNA, CDR2 YSLEER. The CDR3 spells CASSQTQYRASGANVLTF. CDR3 sequence (DNA): TGCGCCAGCAGCCAAACTCAATACAGGGCTTCTGGGGCCAACGTCCTGACTTTC.